A single sample is the source of the 9 T cell receptor beta chains below, sequenced in a study of molecular identifiers for immune sequencing clone quantification. Each CDR3 protein is one row after TCRdb ran MiXCR on the PCR reads. Of about 68,000 distinct CDR3 sequences listed, less than 20% are singletons. Material for sequencing was naive CD8+ T cells from blood, with Jurkat cell RNA spiked in. Stated subset: FACS-sorted CD8+CD4-CCR7+CD45RA+ naive T cells. These receptors all stem from a human donor in good health. Some libraries in this study had Jurkat cell RNA spiked in.

Remarks on this clonotype: A clone one base away is much larger, so this may be a read error. The V and J genes are TRBV11-2 and TRBJ2-1; D call uncertain. Trimming left V 2 bases short and J 0 bases short, with 14 bases between. This CDR3 has 17 residues. CDR1 and CDR2 from the germline V gene are SGHAT and FQNNGV. The CDR3 DNA follows: TGTGCCAGCAGCTTAATCTCCCCCAGCGACTCCTACAATGAGCAGTTCTTC. Translation gives CASSLISPSDSYNEQFF.

This clonotype was counted ten times or more. Written as DNA, the CDR3 is TGTGCCAGCAGCTTAGGACTCCAAGAGACCCAGTACTTC. This translates into CASSLGLQETQYF. The chain uses TRBV7-9 and TRBJ2-5; D is undetermined. Germline CDR1 SEHNR, CDR2 FQNEAQ (reference sequence). V was trimmed by 1 base and J by 1 base, leaving 4 bases between them. This CDR3 has 13 amino acids. Together with reference TRBV7-9 and TRBJ2-5, the CDR3 gives the full variable domain: DTGVSQNPRHKITKRGQNVTFRCDPISEHNRLYWYRQTLGQGPEFLTYFQNEAQLEKSRLLSDRFSAERPKGSFSTLEIQRTEQGDSAMYLCASSLGLQETQYFGPGTRLLVL.

The J gene is TRBJ2-7, the V gene TRBV13; 9 bases are a match to TRBD1. This CDR3 has 16 residues. Germline values: CDR1 PRHDT, CDR2 FYEKMQ (reference sequence). V lost 8 bases, J lost 5 bases, and 16 bases stayed unmatched. The CDR3 is CASSTPGGQGGDEQYF. In DNA, the CDR3 is TGTGCCAGCTCCACCCCAGGGGGACAGGGTGGGGACGAGCAGTACTTC. Looking up the rest from reference TRBV13 and TRBJ2-7 gives the full variable domain: AAGVIQSPRHLIKEKRETATLKCYPIPRHDTVYWYQQGPGQDPQFLISFYEKMQSDKGSIPDRFSAQQFSDYHSELNMSSLELGDSALYFCASSTPGGQGGDEQYFGPGTRLTVT.

Many counts were recorded for this clonotype. The V gene is TRBV27, the J gene TRBJ2-1; 16 bases line up with TRBD2. V shed 6 bases, J shed 9 bases, and the junction held 23 bases outside the gene matches. Per the germline V gene, CDR1 is MNHEY and CDR2 is SMNVEV (reference sequence). The CDR3 runs 21 residues. This chain's CDR3 is CASSIRDASGLAGGPFGEQFF. In DNA form, the CDR3 reads TGTGCCAGCAGCATAAGGGACGCATCGGGACTAGCGGGAGGGCCTTTCGGTGAGCAGTTCTTC.

As regards this clonotype: This sequence may be a read error, since a much larger clone differs from it by one base. CDR3: CASSFDSYEQYF. The CDR3 DNA follows: TGTGCCAGCAGCTTTGACAGCTACGAGCAGTACTTC. The chain uses TRBV11-2 and TRBJ2-7; D may be TRBD1 (5 bases). Trimming cost V 3 bases and J 3 bases, with 6 bases left between them. In germline, CDR1 is SGHAT, CDR2 FQNNGV. The CDR3 is 12 residues long.

The table lists this clonotype with a few counts. This sequence joins TRBV6-1 and TRBJ2-1; 11 bases map to TRBD2. This CDR3 is 15 amino acids long. Germline loops: CDR1 MNHNS, CDR2 SASEGT. V lost 6 bases, J lost 8 bases, and 9 bases stayed unmatched. Written as DNA, the CDR3 is TGTGCCAGCAGCCAAACTAGCGGGAGTGGGGATGAGCAGTTCTTC. It encodes CASSQTSGSGDEQFF.

Turning to this clonotype: A much more abundant neighbour one base away suggests this may be a read error. This rearrangement joins TRBV6-5 to TRBJ2-5, with D unclear. The CDR3 totals 15 residues. CDR1 is MNHEY and CDR2 is SVGAGI in the germline V gene. Trimming pared 8 bases from V and 4 bases from J, leaving 20 bases between. CDR3 amino acids: CASGSKDGDGETQYF. CDR3 nucleotide sequence: TGTGCCAGCGGATCAAAGGACGGAGACGGAGAGACCCAGTACTTC.

This clonotype has ten or more counts. J is TRBJ2-3 and V is TRBV27, with TRBD1 as a possible D gene (5 bases). From germline, CDR1 is MNHEY and CDR2 SMNVEV (reference sequence). This CDR3 contains 14 residues. V was clipped by 1 base and J by 6 bases, with 11 bases between them. In nucleotides, the CDR3 is TGTGCCAGCAGTTTATGGGGCACCAAGGATACGCAGTATTTT. It translates to CASSLWGTKDTQYF.

This clonotype was observed at least ten times. This chain joins TRBV28 and TRBJ2-2, with 7 bases fitting TRBD1. The germline CDR1 and CDR2 sequences are MDHEN and SYDVKM. This CDR3 has 13 amino acids. The trim removed 5 bases at V and 6 bases at J, leaving 3 bases unmatched. This chain's CDR3 is CASSTTGAGELFF. The CDR3 DNA reads TGTGCCAGCAGTACTACAGGGGCCGGGGAGCTGTTTTTT.